This TCR beta chain was found in a study of early T cells in non-severe SARS-CoV-2 infection. The TCR library protocol attached unique molecular identifiers to the individual cDNA molecules. TCRdb re-analysed the 5' RACE reads in MiXCR, keeping a single row per CDR3 protein. The sample carries roughly 86,000 distinct CDR3 sequences, about 15% recorded once. About this clonotype itself: At one end the junction does not follow the germline gene, possibly because of a read error.

The germline gives CDR1 SGHTA, CDR2 FQGNSA. The CDR3 has 13 amino acids. Sequenced sample: whole blood. This clonotype originated in an adult who was a healthcare worker with PCR-confirmed SARS-CoV-2 infection or an uninfected control (not recorded which). The chain combines TRBV7-2 with TRBJ1-1, with D unclear. The CDR3 nucleotides read TGTGTCAGCAGCTCGCCCCTGAACACTGAAGCTTTCTTT. Amino acids: CVSSSPLNTEAFF.